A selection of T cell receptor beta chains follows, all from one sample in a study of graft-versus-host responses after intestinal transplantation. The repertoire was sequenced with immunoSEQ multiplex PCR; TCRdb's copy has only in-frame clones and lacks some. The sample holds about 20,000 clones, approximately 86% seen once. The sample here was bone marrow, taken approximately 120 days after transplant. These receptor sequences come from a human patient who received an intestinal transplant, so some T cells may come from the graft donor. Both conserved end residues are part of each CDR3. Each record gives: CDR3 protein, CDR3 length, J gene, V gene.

CDR3aa: CASSPWDRMNYGYTF
len: 15
j_gene: TRBJ1-2
v_gene: TRBV18

CDR3aa: CASSIWRAHPREQYF
len: 15
j_gene: NA
v_gene: TRBV19

CDR3aa: CASSLLIRIRLTSSGANVLTF
len: 21
j_gene: TRBJ2-6
v_gene: TRBV5-1

CDR3aa: CASSQRAGSYNEQFF
len: 15
j_gene: TRBJ2-1
v_gene: TRBV7-6

CDR3aa: CASSALGTWGEQYF
len: 14
j_gene: TRBJ2-7
v_gene: TRBV11-3

CDR3aa: CASSFRGQGLWGETQYF
len: 17
j_gene: TRBJ2-5
v_gene: TRBV13

CDR3aa: CASSVGGLAYNEQFF
len: 15
j_gene: TRBJ2-1
v_gene: TRBV9

CDR3aa: CASSPGGMGNNEQFF
len: 15
j_gene: TRBJ2-1
v_gene: TRBV27

CDR3aa: CASSLGPQPQHF
len: 12
j_gene: TRBJ1-5
v_gene: TRBV7-8

CDR3aa: CASSLGGEQFF
len: 11
j_gene: TRBJ2-1
v_gene: TRBV5-1

CDR3aa: CASSYGGGMEAFF
len: 13
j_gene: TRBJ1-1
v_gene: TRBV6-5

CDR3aa: CASGWGVSEQFF
len: 12
j_gene: TRBJ2-1
v_gene: TRBV12-5

CDR3aa: CASGLDLTQSGYNEQFF
len: 17
j_gene: TRBJ2-1
v_gene: TRBV12-5

CDR3aa: CASSSTYGGFQETQYF
len: 16
j_gene: TRBJ2-5
v_gene: TRBV6-5

CDR3aa: CASSFSRIRRSSNQPQHF
len: 18
j_gene: TRBJ1-5
v_gene: TRBV28

CDR3aa: CASRPGRSSGNTIYF
len: 15
j_gene: TRBJ1-3
v_gene: TRBV6-5

CDR3aa: CASSEAADNSYEQYF
len: 15
j_gene: TRBJ2-7
v_gene: TRBV6-1

CDR3aa: CASSLPGLAGGRKNTGELFF
len: 20
j_gene: TRBJ2-2
v_gene: TRBV27

CDR3aa: CASSLLSPGAKQFF
len: 14
j_gene: TRBJ2-1
v_gene: TRBV14

CDR3aa: CASSPTWTVYGYTF
len: 14
j_gene: TRBJ1-2
v_gene: TRBV7-2

CDR3aa: CAGGPVRYEQYF
len: 12
j_gene: TRBJ2-7
v_gene: TRBV21-1

CDR3aa: CASSQRTSGEYNEQFF
len: 16
j_gene: TRBJ2-1
v_gene: TRBV4-3

CDR3aa: CASSLQGTIVYNEQFF
len: 16
j_gene: TRBJ2-1
v_gene: TRBV11-2

CDR3aa: CASSPRRAGVYYGYTF
len: 16
j_gene: TRBJ1-2
v_gene: TRBV7-9

CDR3aa: CASSTGLAGFNEQFF
len: 15
j_gene: TRBJ2-1
v_gene: TRBV5-6

CDR3aa: CAWSSDSGGREQYF
len: 14
j_gene: TRBJ2-7
v_gene: TRBV30

CDR3aa: CASSTRLAGTPYEQYF
len: 16
j_gene: TRBJ2-7
v_gene: TRBV6-6

CDR3aa: CASSPGRYNEQFF
len: 13
j_gene: TRBJ2-1
v_gene: TRBV6-5

CDR3aa: CASSLRKETQYF
len: 12
j_gene: TRBJ2-5
v_gene: TRBV27

CDR3aa: CASSTTGLSQPRHF
len: 14
j_gene: TRBJ1-5
v_gene: TRBV19

CDR3aa: CAISEGTQETGELFF
len: 15
j_gene: TRBJ2-2
v_gene: TRBV10-3

CDR3aa: CASSLYSGAGANVLTF
len: 16
j_gene: TRBJ2-6
v_gene: TRBV5-6

CDR3aa: CASSQGLLSLEDEQFF
len: 16
j_gene: TRBJ2-1
v_gene: TRBV14

CDR3aa: CASSETSGGTDTQYF
len: 15
j_gene: TRBJ2-3
v_gene: TRBV6-4

CDR3aa: CAITDRAENEQYF
len: 13
j_gene: TRBJ2-7
v_gene: TRBV6-5